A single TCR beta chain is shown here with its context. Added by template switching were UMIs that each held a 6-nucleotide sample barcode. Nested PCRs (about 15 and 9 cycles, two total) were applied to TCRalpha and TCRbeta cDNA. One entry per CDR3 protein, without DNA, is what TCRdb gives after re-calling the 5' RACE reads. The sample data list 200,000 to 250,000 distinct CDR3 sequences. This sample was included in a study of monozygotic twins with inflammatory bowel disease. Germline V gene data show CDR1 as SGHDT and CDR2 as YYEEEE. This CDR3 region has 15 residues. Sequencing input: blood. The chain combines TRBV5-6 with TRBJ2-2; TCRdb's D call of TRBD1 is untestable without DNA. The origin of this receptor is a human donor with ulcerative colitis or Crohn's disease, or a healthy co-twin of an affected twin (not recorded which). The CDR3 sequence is CASSGSTGFPGELFF. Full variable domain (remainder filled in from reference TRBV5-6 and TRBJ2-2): DAGVTQSPTHLIKTRGQQVTLRCSPKSGHDTVSWYQQALGQGPQFIFQYYEEEERQRGNFPDRFSGHQFPNYSSELNVNALLLGDSALYLCASSGSTGFPGELFFGEGSRLTVL.